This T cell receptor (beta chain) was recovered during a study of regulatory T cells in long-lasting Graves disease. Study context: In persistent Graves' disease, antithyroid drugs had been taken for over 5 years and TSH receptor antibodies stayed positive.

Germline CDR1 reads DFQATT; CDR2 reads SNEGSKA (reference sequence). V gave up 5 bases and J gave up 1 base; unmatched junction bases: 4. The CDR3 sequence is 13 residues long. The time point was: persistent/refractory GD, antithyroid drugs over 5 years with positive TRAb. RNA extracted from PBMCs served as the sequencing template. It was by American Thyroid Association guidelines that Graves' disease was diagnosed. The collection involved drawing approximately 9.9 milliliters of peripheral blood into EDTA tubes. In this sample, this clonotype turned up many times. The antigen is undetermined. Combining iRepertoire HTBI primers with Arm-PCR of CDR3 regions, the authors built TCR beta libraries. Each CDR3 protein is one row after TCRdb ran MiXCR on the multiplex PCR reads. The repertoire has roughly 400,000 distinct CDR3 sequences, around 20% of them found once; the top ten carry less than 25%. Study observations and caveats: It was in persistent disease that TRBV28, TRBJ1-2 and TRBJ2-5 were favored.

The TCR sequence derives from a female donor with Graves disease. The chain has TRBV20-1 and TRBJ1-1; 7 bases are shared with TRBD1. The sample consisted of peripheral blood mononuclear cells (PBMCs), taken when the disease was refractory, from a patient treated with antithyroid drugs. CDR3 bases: TGCAGTGCTGAAGGGACAGAGAACACTGAAGCTTTCTTT. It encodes CSAEGTENTEAFF.